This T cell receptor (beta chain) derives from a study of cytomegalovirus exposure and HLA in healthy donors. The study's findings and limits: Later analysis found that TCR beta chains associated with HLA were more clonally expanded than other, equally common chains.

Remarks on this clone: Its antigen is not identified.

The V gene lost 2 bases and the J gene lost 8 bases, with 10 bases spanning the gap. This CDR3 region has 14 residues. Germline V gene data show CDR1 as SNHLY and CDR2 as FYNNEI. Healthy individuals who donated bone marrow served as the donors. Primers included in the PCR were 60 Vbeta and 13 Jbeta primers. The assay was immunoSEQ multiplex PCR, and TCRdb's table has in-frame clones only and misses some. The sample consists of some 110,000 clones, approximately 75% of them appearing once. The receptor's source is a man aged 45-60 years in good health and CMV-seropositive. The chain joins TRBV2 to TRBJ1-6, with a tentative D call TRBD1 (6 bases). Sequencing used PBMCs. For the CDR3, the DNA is TGTGCCAGCAGTGAACAGGGGCCTTATTCACCCCTCCACTTT. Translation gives CASSEQGPYSPLHF.